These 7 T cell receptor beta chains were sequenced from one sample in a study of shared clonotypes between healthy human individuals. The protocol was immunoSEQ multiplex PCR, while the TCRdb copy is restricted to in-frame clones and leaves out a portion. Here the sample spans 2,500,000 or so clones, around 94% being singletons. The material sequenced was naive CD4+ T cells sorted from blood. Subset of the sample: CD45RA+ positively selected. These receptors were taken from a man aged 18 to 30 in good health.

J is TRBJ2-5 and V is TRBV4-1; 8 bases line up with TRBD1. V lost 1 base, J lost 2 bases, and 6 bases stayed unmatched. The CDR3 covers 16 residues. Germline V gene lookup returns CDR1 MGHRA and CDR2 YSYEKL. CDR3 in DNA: TGCGCCAGCAGCCAAGGGGACAGGAGATATCAAGAGACCCAGTACTTC. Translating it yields CASSQGDRRYQETQYF.

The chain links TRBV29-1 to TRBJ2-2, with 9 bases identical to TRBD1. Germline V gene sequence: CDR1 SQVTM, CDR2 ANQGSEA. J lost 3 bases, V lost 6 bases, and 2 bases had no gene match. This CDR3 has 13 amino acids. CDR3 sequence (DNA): TGCAGCGTGGGACAGGGATACACCGGGGAGCTGTTTTTT. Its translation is CSVGQGYTGELFF.

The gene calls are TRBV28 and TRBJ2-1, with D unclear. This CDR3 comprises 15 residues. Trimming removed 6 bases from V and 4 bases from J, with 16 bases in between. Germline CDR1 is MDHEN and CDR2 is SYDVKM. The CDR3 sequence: CASSSAALGYNEQFF. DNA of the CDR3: TGTGCCAGCAGCTCCGCGGCCCTGGGATACAATGAGCAGTTCTTC.

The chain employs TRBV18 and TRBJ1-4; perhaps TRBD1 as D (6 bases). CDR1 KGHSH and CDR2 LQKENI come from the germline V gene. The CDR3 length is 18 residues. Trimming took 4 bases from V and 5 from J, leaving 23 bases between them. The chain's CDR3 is CASSQRTELPAFNEKLFF. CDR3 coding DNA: TGTGCCAGCTCACAAAGGACAGAACTTCCAGCTTTCAATGAAAAACTGTTTTTT.

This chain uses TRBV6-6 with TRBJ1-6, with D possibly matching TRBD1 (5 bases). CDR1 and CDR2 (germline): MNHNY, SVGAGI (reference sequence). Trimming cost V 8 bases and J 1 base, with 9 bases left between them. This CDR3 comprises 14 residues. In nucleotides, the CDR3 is TGTGCCAGCCATAGGGGTTCCTATAATTCACCCCTCCACTTT. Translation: CASHRGSYNSPLHF.

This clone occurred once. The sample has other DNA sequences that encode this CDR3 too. The CDR3 protein is CASSRPGQGTYEQYF. The CDR3 bases are TGTGCCAGCAGTCGCCCGGGACAGGGGACCTACGAGCAGTACTTC. This chain links TRBV6-1 with TRBJ2-7; TRBD1 agrees at 10 bases. V was clipped by 5 bases and J by 2 bases; unmatched bases: 6. Germline assignment: CDR1 MNHNS and CDR2 SASEGT. CDR3 size: 15 residues.

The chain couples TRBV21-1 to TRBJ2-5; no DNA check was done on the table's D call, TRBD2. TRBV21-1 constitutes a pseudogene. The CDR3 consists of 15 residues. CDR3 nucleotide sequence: TGTGCCAGCAGCAAAGGAGGGTGGGTCCAAGAGACCCAGTACTTC. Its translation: CASSKGGWVQETQYF.